This entry lists 6 T cell receptor beta chains sequenced from one sample in a study of cytomegalovirus exposure and HLA in healthy donors. PCR used 60 Vbeta primers and 13 Jbeta primers. Clones were sequenced by immunoSEQ multiplex PCR, and TCRdb holds only the in-frame ones, with some missing. The data show some 70,000 clones, more than 75% seen once. Sequencing was done on a sample of PBMCs. These receptors were taken from a young man in good health and CMV-seronegative.

The chain couples TRBV5-1 to TRBJ1-4, with TRBD1 identical over 9 bases. The CDR3 consists of 15 residues. Germline V CDR1 and CDR2: SGHRS, YFSETQ. Trimming took 2 bases from V and 7 from J; bases not matched to a gene: 6. The CDR3 nucleotides are TGCGCCAGCAGCTTAACCGGGACAGGGTCTGAAAAACTGTTTTTT. Its translation is CASSLTGTGSEKLFF.

The chain has TRBV30 and TRBJ1-6; tentatively, D is TRBD1 (5 bases). The V gene's germline CDR1 is GTSNPN and CDR2 SVGIG (reference sequence). CDR3 length: 14 amino acids. Trimming stripped 5 bases from V and 3 bases from J, with 11 bases between. The CDR3 region is CAWAQGNYNSPLHF. As DNA, the CDR3 is TGTGCCTGGGCCCAGGGAAACTATAATTCACCCCTCCACTTT.

V gene TRBV25-1 combines with J gene TRBJ1-6; D gene ambiguous. Trimming pared 9 bases from V and 8 bases from J, leaving 14 bases between. CDR1 MGHDK and CDR2 SYGVNS come from the germline V gene. This CDR3 contains 13 residues. In DNA, the CDR3 is TGTGCCAGTCGACGGGGAACTGATTCACCCCTCCACTTT. Its protein is CASRRGTDSPLHF.

The sample holds a few counts of this clone. This chain uses TRBV9 with TRBJ2-7, with 7 positions matching TRBD1. From germline, CDR1 is SGDLS and CDR2 YYNGEE. This CDR3 is built from 15 residues. With 0 bases clipped from V and 3 bases from J, the junction kept 6 bases outside the gene matches. The CDR3 bases are TGTGCCAGCAGCGTAGGGACAGGACAAAGCTACGAGCAGTACTTC. Residues: CASSVGTGQSYEQYF.

This clone was observed a few times. The chain uses TRBV18 and TRBJ1-1, with 9 bases identical to TRBD1. The CDR3 loop spans 14 amino acids. CDR1 and CDR2 from the germline V gene are KGHSH and LQKENI. V shed 3 bases and J 1 base; nucleotides not matched to a gene: 0. CDR3 residues: CASSPTGGNTEAFF. As DNA, the CDR3 is TGTGCCAGCTCACCGACAGGGGGGAACACTGAAGCTTTCTTT.

The chain has TRBV6-5 and TRBJ1-2; D gene unclear. The V and J ends lost 8 bases and 8 bases respectively, with 12 bases between them. The CDR3 has 11 amino acids. Germline V gene lookup returns CDR1 MNHEY and CDR2 SVGAGI. DNA for the CDR3: TGTGCCAGCCTGGACTGGCGGGGCTACACCTTC. Translation gives CASLDWRGYTF.